Listed here are 10 T cell receptor beta chains from one sample, sequenced in a study of blood T cell repertoires in COVID-19. Assay: immunoSEQ multiplex PCR; the TCRdb copy retains only in-frame clones and omits some. Of roughly 150,000 clones in the sample, around 80% are singletons; the top ten hold around 10%. Sequencing was done on a sample of peripheral blood. These receptors all stem from a man between 60 and 75 years old with active or convalescent COVID-19.

The chain is built from TRBV7-2 and TRBJ2-1, with 7 bases fitting TRBD2. V dropped 5 bases and J dropped 8; count of bases not matched to a gene: 12. CDR3 length: 15 residues. CDR1 SGHTA and CDR2 FQGNSA come from the germline V gene. The CDR3 reads CASSRGAGRGDEQFF. CDR3 bases: TGTGCCAGCAGCCGGGGAGCGGGGAGAGGCGATGAGCAGTTCTTC.

The chain employs TRBV6-5 and TRBJ2-7; 7 bases match TRBD1. In germline, CDR1 is MNHEY, CDR2 SVGAGI. V lost 1 base, J lost 4 bases, and 7 bases stayed unmatched. The CDR3 spans 15 residues. CDR3 sequence (DNA): TGTGCCAGCAGTTACTATGAGACAGGGTCGTACGAGCAGTACTTC. It translates to CASSYYETGSYEQYF.

This clone was recorded a few times. The junction departs from germline at one end; a sequencing error may be responsible. The rearrangement uses TRBV15 and TRBJ1-3; 9 bases match TRBD1. The CDR3 runs 13 residues. The germline gives CDR1 LNHNV, CDR2 YYDKDF (reference sequence). In DNA, the CDR3 is TGTGCCACCAGCAGAGATTCAACAGGGGGCTTTCATTTT. It is translated as CATSRDSTGGFHF. The full variable domain, rest sourced from reference TRBV15 and TRBJ1-3, is DAMVIQNPRYQVTQFGKPVTLSCSQTLNHNVMYWYQQKSSQAPKLLFHYYDKDFNNEADTPDNFQSRRPNTSFCFLDIRSPGLGDTAMYLCATSRDSTGGFHFGEGSWLTVV.

The chain couples TRBV4-2 to TRBJ2-3; the D gene is possibly TRBD2 (5 bases). The CDR3 extends over 15 amino acids. CDR1 is LGHNA and CDR2 is YNFKEQ in the germline V gene. V was shortened by 4 bases and J by 1 base, with 12 bases between the two germline ends. As DNA, the CDR3 is TGTGCCAGCAGCCCCGAGAGGGCTCGCACAGATACGCAGTATTTT. The encoded protein is CASSPERARTDTQYF.

CDR3 bases: TGCGCCAGCAGTGAGGGACTAGCGGGTGAGCAGTACTTC. Amino acid sequence: CASSEGLAGEQYF. The chain employs TRBV10-1 and TRBJ2-7, with 11 bases identical to TRBD2. The CDR3 is 13 residues long. The germline CDR1 and CDR2 sequences are WNHNN and SYGVQD (reference sequence). The J segment lost 7 bases and the V segment lost 2 bases, leaving 1 base of the junction unmatched.

The rearrangement uses TRBV5-1 and TRBJ1-2; tentatively, D is TRBD1 (6 bases). The CDR3 loop spans 12 amino acids. The germline CDR1 and CDR2 sequences are SGHRS and YFSETQ. The V gene lost 0 bases and the J gene lost 6 bases, with 6 bases spanning the gap. The CDR3 DNA sequence: TGCGCCAGCAGCTTGGACAGGGATGGCTACACCTTC. It yields the protein CASSLDRDGYTF.

The table lists this clone with a few counts. The gene calls are TRBV4-1 and TRBJ2-5; tentative D call: TRBD2 (6 bases). The CDR3 spans 13 residues. Trimming took off 4 bases at V and 5 bases at J, with 11 bases between the two ends. The V gene's germline CDR1 is MGHRA and CDR2 YSYEKL. The CDR3 loop reads CASSRGGRETQYF. The CDR3 nucleotides are TGCGCCAGCAGCCGAGGAGGGCGCGAGACCCAGTACTTC.

The V gene is TRBV19, the J gene TRBJ2-2, with a tentative D call TRBD1 (5 bases). The V gene lost 6 bases and the J gene lost 0 bases, with 11 bases spanning the gap. Germline lookup yields CDR1 LNHDA and CDR2 SQIVND (reference sequence). CDR3 size: 15 residues. This CDR3 is CASRTDLANTGELFF. For the CDR3, the DNA is TGTGCCAGTAGGACAGACCTAGCGAACACCGGGGAGCTGTTTTTT. Full variable domain (missing parts from reference TRBV19 and TRBJ2-2): DGGITQSPKYLFRKEGQNVTLSCEQNLNHDAMYWYRQDPGQGLRLIYYSQIVNDFQKGDIAEGYSVSREKKESFPLTVTSAQKNPTAFYLCASRTDLANTGELFFGEGSRLTVL.

V gene TRBV9 combines with J gene TRBJ2-7, with TRBD2 as a possible D gene (5 bases). This CDR3 region has 14 residues. Germline V lookup: CDR1 SGDLS, CDR2 YYNGEE. Trimming removed 4 bases at V and 0 bases at J, with 11 bases between. CDR3 nucleotides: TGTGCCAGCAGCTCTTACGGGGTCTCCTACGAGCAGTACTTC. Its protein is CASSSYGVSYEQYF.

The chain carries TRBV20-1 and TRBJ1-2; D gene uncertain. V was cut by 3 bases and J by 2 bases, with 13 bases left in between. The length of the CDR3 is 14 residues. Germline CDR1 and CDR2: DFQATT and SNEGSKA (reference sequence). The CDR3 loop reads CSASKLQRNYGYTF. DNA of the CDR3: TGCAGTGCTAGTAAGTTACAGAGAAACTATGGCTACACCTTC.